The 17 T cell receptor beta chains given below trace back to one sample, sequenced in a study of cytomegalovirus exposure and HLA in healthy donors. PCR employed 60 Vbeta and 13 Jbeta primers. The protocol was immunoSEQ multiplex PCR, while the TCRdb copy is restricted to in-frame clones and leaves out a portion. There are about 74,000 clones in the sample, with roughly 7.4% held by the top ten. The sample was PBMCs. The receptors come from a female donor in good health and CMV-seropositive.

Here the CDR3 DNA reads TGTGCCACCAGCAGAGTAAGCCAGGCCGGGGAGCTGTTTTTT. Its protein is CATSRVSQAGELFF. The chain has TRBV15 and TRBJ2-2, with no clear D. The germline V and J ends were trimmed by 1 base and 6 bases, with 9 bases remaining between them. Germline V gives CDR1 LNHNV, CDR2 YYDKDF (reference sequence). The CDR3 has 14 amino acids.

This chain joins TRBV28 and TRBJ2-2; D gene unclear. Deletions cut 3 bases from V and 2 bases from J, with 4 bases between. Looked up from germline, CDR1 is MDHEN and CDR2 is SYDVKM. The CDR3 covers 13 residues. This CDR3 reads CASSFINTGELFF. In DNA, the CDR3 is TGTGCCAGCAGTTTCATTAACACCGGGGAGCTGTTTTTT.

V usage is TRBV27 and J usage is TRBJ2-7; 9 bases align to TRBD2. The germline V gene has CDR1 MNHEY and CDR2 SMNVEV (reference sequence). This CDR3 comprises 16 residues. V was clipped by 2 bases and J by 3 bases; unmatched bases: 8. The CDR3 loop is CASSLHSGTSSYEQYF. Here the CDR3 DNA reads TGTGCCAGCAGTTTACACTCCGGGACTAGCAGCTACGAGCAGTACTTC.

J is TRBJ2-5 and V is TRBV9, with D perhaps TRBD2 (5 bases). V was pared by 0 bases and J by 5 bases, with 23 bases between. This CDR3 contains 18 residues. Per germline, CDR1 SGDLS and CDR2 YYNGEE. The CDR3 DNA is TGTGCCAGCAGCGTAGGAGGTAGTAGCGAAGCGATTGGGGAGACCCAGTACTTC. This gives the protein CASSVGGSSEAIGETQYF.

The rearrangement links TRBV28 to TRBJ1-5, with D possibly being TRBD1 (5 bases). Germline V gene sequence: CDR1 MDHEN, CDR2 SYDVKM. V was shortened by 7 bases and J by 1 base, with 23 bases between the two germline ends. The CDR3 length is 18 residues. The CDR3: CASTSTARTTRSNQPQHF. In DNA, the CDR3 is TGTGCCAGCACCTCGACAGCCCGGACAACTCGAAGCAATCAGCCCCAGCATTTT.

The chain joins TRBV28 to TRBJ2-7; 10 bases fit TRBD2. This CDR3 comprises 18 residues. CDR1 is MDHEN and CDR2 is SYDVKM in the germline V gene. V shed 5 bases, J shed 1 base, and the junction held 14 bases outside the gene matches. CDR3 DNA sequence: TGTGCCAGCAGTCCCCCCCCAAGAAGCGGGAGGGAGTCCTACGAGCAGTACTTC. The encoded protein is CASSPPPRSGRESYEQYF. Filled out from reference TRBV28 and TRBJ2-7, the complete variable domain reads DVKVTQSSRYLVKRTGEKVFLECVQDMDHENMFWYRQDPGLGLRLIYFSYDVKMKEKGDIPEGYSVSREKKERFSLILESASTNQTSMYLCASSPPPRSGRESYEQYFGPGTRLTVT.

V gene TRBV5-1 combines with J gene TRBJ2-5; 13 nucleotides align to TRBD2. The CDR3 runs 21 residues. CDR1 is SGHRS and CDR2 is YFSETQ in the germline V gene. The J segment lost 0 bases and the V segment lost 0 bases, leaving 14 bases of the junction unmatched. DNA for the CDR3: TGCGCCAGCAGCTTGGCCGGGCAGGGACTAGCGGGAAGCCGCTACCAAGAGACCCAGTACTTC. It codes for CASSLAGQGLAGSRYQETQYF.

The chain has TRBV5-4 and TRBJ2-7; 9 bases match TRBD2. V dropped 3 bases and J dropped 0; count of bases not matched to a gene: 4. The CDR3 loop spans 15 amino acids. Germline values: CDR1 SGHNT, CDR2 YYREEE (reference sequence). This CDR3 is CASSWKREASYEQYF. CDR3 DNA sequence: TGTGCCAGCAGCTGGAAGCGGGAGGCCTCCTACGAGCAGTACTTC. Looking up the rest from reference TRBV5-4 and TRBJ2-7 gives the full variable domain: ETGVTQSPTHLIKTRGQQVTLRCSSQSGHNTVSWYQQALGQGPQFIFQYYREEENGRGNFPPRFSGLQFPNYSSELNVNALELDDSALYLCASSWKREASYEQYFGPGTRLTVT.

The chain uses TRBV2 and TRBJ2-1; tentatively, D is TRBD2 (6 bases). CDR1 and CDR2 from the germline V gene are SNHLY and FYNNEI. This CDR3 comprises 14 residues. V gave up 8 bases and J gave up 4 bases, with 15 bases separating them. The CDR3 is CASRFGGSYNEQFF. The CDR3 nucleotides are TGTGCCAGCCGTTTTGGAGGGAGTTACAATGAGCAGTTCTTC. The whole variable domain, remainder taken from reference TRBV2 and TRBJ2-1, is EPEVTQTPSHQVTQMGQEVILRCVPISNHLYFYWYRQILGQKVEFLVSFYNNEISEKSEIFDDQFSVERPDGSNFTLKIRSTKLEDSAMYFCASRFGGSYNEQFFGPGTRLTVL.

This rearrangement joins TRBV29-1 to TRBJ2-7; 13 bases map to TRBD2. The V gene end was trimmed by 7 bases and the J gene end by 6 bases; junction bases not matched to a gene: 6. CDR3 length: 13 amino acids. Per germline, CDR1 SQVTM and CDR2 ANQGSEA. The CDR3 DNA sequence: TGCAGCGGTCGACTAGCGGGAGGCTCCGAGCAGTACTTC. Translated: CSGRLAGGSEQYF.

The chain recombines TRBV28 with TRBJ2-7; 7 positions agree with TRBD1. Trimming removed 4 bases from V and 1 base from J; junction bases left unmatched: 7. The CDR3 length is 15 residues. Germline CDR1 MDHEN, CDR2 SYDVKM. This chain's CDR3 is CASSYRTGDSYEQYF. CDR3 in DNA: TGTGCCAGCAGTTACCGGACAGGTGATTCCTACGAGCAGTACTTC. The full variable domain, with the rest looked up from reference TRBV28 and TRBJ2-7, is DVKVTQSSRYLVKRTGEKVFLECVQDMDHENMFWYRQDPGLGLRLIYFSYDVKMKEKGDIPEGYSVSREKKERFSLILESASTNQTSMYLCASSYRTGDSYEQYFGPGTRLTVT.

The V gene is TRBV15, the J gene TRBJ2-2; D unclear. The CDR3 is 16 residues long. CDR1 LNHNV and CDR2 YYDKDF come from the germline V gene (reference sequence). V dropped 0 bases and J dropped 1 base, with 9 bases sitting between them. Written as DNA, the CDR3 is TGTGCCACCAGCAGAGATAAGAACAGGAACACCGGGGAGCTGTTTTTT. Amino acids: CATSRDKNRNTGELFF.

This chain uses TRBV6-5 with TRBJ2-6; no reliable D call. V dropped 2 bases and J dropped 0 bases, with 8 bases sitting between them. The CDR3 has 16 amino acids. Germline V gene sequence: CDR1 MNHEY, CDR2 SVGAGI. Written as DNA, the CDR3 is TGTGCCAGCAGTTACCTCCCGCGCTCTGGGGCCAACGTCCTGACTTTC. Protein: CASSYLPRSGANVLTF.

The chain has TRBV19 and TRBJ1-1, with D hard to call. CDR3 length: 13 residues. V lost 6 bases and J 0 bases, leaving 8 bases between the germline ends. The germline V gene has CDR1 LNHDA and CDR2 SQIVND (reference sequence). This chain's CDR3 is CASRRIVNTEAFF. The CDR3 DNA is TGTGCCAGTAGGAGAATCGTGAACACTGAAGCTTTCTTT.

The V gene is TRBV6-5, the J gene TRBJ2-7; weak D call: TRBD1 (6 bases). The length of the CDR3 is 13 residues. Germline V lookup: CDR1 MNHEY, CDR2 SVGAGI. Trimming shortened V by 3 bases and J by 4 bases, and 10 bases separated the two germline ends. The CDR3: CASSYTGQYEQYF. As DNA, the CDR3 is TGTGCCAGCAGTTATACAGGGCAATACGAGCAGTACTTC.

The V and J genes are TRBV6-4 and TRBJ1-1; D not resolved. This CDR3 is built from 13 residues. Germline V gives CDR1 MRHNA, CDR2 SNTAGT. Trimming removed 2 bases at V and 3 bases at J, with 7 bases between. CDR3 bases: TGTGCCAGCAGTGACCGTCAGGACACTGAAGCTTTCTTT. This sequence encodes CASSDRQDTEAFF.

The V and J genes are TRBV19 and TRBJ2-5; possibly TRBD2 for D (6 bases). V lost 5 bases and J lost 5, with 12 bases in between. The germline CDR1 and CDR2 sequences are LNHDA and SQIVND (reference sequence). The CDR3 covers 13 residues. The CDR3 here is CASSEEGGETQYF. CDR3 in DNA: TGTGCCAGTAGTGAGGAGGGTGGGGAGACCCAGTACTTC. Based on the CDR3 plus reference TRBV19 and TRBJ2-5, the full variable domain is DGGITQSPKYLFRKEGQNVTLSCEQNLNHDAMYWYRQDPGQGLRLIYYSQIVNDFQKGDIAEGYSVSREKKESFPLTVTSAQKNPTAFYLCASSEEGGETQYFGPGTRLLVL.